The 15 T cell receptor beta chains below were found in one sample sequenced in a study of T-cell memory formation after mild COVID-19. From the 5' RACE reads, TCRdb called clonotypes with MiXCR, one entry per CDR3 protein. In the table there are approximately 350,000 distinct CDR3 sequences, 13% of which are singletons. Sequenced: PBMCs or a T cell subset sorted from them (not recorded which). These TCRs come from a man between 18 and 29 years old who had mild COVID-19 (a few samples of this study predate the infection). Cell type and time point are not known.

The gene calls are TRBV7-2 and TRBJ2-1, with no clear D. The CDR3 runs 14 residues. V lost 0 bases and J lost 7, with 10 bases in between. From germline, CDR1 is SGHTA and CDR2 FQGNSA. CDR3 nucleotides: TGTGCCAGCAGCTTAGCGGGGATTTATAATGAGCAGTTCTTC. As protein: CASSLAGIYNEQFF.

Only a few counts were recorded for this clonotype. The CDR3 coding sequence is TGTGCCAGCAGCTTATACGGCGGAGGCCTAGGACTGTTTTTT. Encoded protein: CASSLYGGGLGLFF. The chain joins TRBV7-6 to TRBJ1-4; D ambiguous. The V gene's germline CDR1 is SGHVS and CDR2 FNYEAQ. Trimming stripped 2 bases from V and 13 bases from J, with 17 bases between. This CDR3 comprises 14 residues.

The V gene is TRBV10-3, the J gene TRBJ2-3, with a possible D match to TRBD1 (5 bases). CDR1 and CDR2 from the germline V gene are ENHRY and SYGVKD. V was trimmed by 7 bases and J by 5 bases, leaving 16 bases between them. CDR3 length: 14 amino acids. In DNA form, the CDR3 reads TGTGCCATCAATCCAGGGCGTTTGCAAGATACGCAGTATTTT. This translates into CAINPGRLQDTQYF.

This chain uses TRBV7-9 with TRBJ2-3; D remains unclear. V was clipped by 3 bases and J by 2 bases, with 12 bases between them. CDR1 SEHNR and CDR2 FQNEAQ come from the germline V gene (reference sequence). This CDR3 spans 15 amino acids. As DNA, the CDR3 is TGTGCCAGCAGCTTGGGGATCGGGTCCACAGATACGCAGTATTTT. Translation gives CASSLGIGSTDTQYF.

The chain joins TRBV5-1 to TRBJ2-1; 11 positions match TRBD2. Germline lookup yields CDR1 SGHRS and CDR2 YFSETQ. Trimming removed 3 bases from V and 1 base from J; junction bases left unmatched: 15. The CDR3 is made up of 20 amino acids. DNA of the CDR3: TGCGCCAGCAGCTCATTAGCGGGGGGGCCTCAAGGTAGGTCCTACAATGAGCAGTTCTTC. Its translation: CASSSLAGGPQGRSYNEQFF. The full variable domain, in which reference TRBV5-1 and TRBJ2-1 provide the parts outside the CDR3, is KAGVTQTPRYLIKTRGQQVTLSCSPISGHRSVSWYQQTPGQGLQFLFEYFSETQRNKGNFPGRFSGRQFSNSRSEMNVSTLELGDSALYLCASSSLAGGPQGRSYNEQFFGPGTRLTVL.

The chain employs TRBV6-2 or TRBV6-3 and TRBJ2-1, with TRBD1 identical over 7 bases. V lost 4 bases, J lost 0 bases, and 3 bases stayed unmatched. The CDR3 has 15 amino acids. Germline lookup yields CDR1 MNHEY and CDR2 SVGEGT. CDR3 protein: CASSSRDSSYNEQFF. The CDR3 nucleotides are TGTGCCAGCAGTTCCCGGGACAGCTCCTACAATGAGCAGTTCTTC.

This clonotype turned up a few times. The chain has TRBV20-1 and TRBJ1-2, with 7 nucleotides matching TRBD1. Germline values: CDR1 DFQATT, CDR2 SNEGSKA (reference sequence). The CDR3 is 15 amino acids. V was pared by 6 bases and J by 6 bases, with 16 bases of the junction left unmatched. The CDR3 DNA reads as TGCAGTGCGAGACCCCCGACAGGGACTCTCCATGGCTACACCTTC. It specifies CSARPPTGTLHGYTF.

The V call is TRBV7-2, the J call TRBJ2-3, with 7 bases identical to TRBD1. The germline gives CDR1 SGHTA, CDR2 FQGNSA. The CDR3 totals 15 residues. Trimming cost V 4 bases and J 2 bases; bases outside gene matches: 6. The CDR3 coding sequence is TGTGCCAGCAGCTCCGACAGGGCCCTCACAGATACGCAGTATTTT. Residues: CASSSDRALTDTQYF. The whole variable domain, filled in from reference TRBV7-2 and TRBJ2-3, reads GAGVSQSPSNKVTEKGKDVELRCDPISGHTALYWYRQSLGQGLEFLIYFQGNSAPDKSGLPSDRFSAERTGGSVSTLTIQRTQQEDSAVYLCASSSDRALTDTQYFGPGTRLTVL.

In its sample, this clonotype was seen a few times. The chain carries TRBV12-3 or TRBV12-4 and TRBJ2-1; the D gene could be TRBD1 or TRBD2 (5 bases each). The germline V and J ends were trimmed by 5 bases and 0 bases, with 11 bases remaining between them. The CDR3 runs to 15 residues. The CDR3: CASSRGTYSYNEQFF. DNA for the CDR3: TGTGCCAGCAGTCGAGGGACGTACTCCTACAATGAGCAGTTCTTC.

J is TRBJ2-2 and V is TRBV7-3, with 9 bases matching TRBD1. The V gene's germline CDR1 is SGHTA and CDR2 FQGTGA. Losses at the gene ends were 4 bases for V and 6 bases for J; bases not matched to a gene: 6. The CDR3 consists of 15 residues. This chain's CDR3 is CASSWGTGLPGELFF. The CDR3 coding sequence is TGTGCCAGCAGCTGGGGGACAGGGCTCCCCGGGGAGCTGTTTTTT. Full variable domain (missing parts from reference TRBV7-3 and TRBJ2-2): GAGVSQTPSNKVTEKGKYVELRCDPISGHTALYWYRQSLGQGPEFLIYFQGTGAADDSGLPNDRFFAVRPEGSVSTLKIQRTERGDSAVYLCASSWGTGLPGELFFGEGSRLTVL.

The CDR3, as DNA: TGTGCCAGCAGCTACCGATCGGGGAGAAGCACAGATACGCAGTATTTT. This translates into CASSYRSGRSTDTQYF. This chain connects TRBV7-2 to TRBJ2-3; tentative D call: TRBD2 (5 bases). Deletions cut 4 bases from V and 0 bases from J, with 14 bases between. Germline CDR1 is SGHTA and CDR2 is FQGNSA. CDR3 length: 16 amino acids.

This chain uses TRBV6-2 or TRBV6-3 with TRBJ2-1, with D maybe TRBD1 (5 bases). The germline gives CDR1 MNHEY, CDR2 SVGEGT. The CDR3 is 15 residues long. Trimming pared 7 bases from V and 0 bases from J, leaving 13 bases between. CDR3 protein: CASIGATSSYNEQFF. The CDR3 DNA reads TGTGCCAGCATAGGGGCCACAAGCTCCTACAATGAGCAGTTCTTC.

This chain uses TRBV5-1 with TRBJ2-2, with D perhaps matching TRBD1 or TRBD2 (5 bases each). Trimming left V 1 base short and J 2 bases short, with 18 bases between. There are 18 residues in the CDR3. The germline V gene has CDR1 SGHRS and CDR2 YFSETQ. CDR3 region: CASSLNTKSGTNTGELFF. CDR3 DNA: TGCGCCAGCAGCTTGAACACGAAGTCCGGGACCAACACCGGGGAGCTGTTTTTT.

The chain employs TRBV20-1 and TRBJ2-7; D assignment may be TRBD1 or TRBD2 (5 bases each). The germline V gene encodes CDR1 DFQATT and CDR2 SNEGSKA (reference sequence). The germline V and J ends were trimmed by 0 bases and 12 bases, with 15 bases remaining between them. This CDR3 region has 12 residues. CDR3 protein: CSARDPGGPRYV. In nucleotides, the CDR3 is TGCAGTGCTAGAGATCCTGGGGGACCCCGGTACGTC.

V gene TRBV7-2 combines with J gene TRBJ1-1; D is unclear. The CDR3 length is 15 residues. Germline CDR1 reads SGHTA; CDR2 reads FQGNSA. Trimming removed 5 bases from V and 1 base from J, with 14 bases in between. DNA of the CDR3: TGTGCCAGCAGCCTCTACAGCGGGAAGAACACTGAAGCTTTCTTT. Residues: CASSLYSGKNTEAFF.